This T cell receptor beta chain was captured in a study of graft-versus-host responses after intestinal transplantation. Across the study: Each of the recipients got a multivisceral, liver-intestinal, or isolated intestinal transplant. Each patient got anti-thymocyte globulin induction, then tacrolimus and steroids for two to four years. Study-wide points: High graft-versus-host to host-versus-graft clonal ratios were found in allografts of patients who had graft-donor T cell macrochimerism.

A word on this clone: What it binds is unknown.

Sequencing was performed with immunoSEQ multiplex PCR; in TCRdb, only in-frame clones are kept and a portion is missing. The repertoire has 100,000 to 120,000 clones, around 93% of them found once; the top ten carry about 0.54%. This receptor was obtained from a human donor who received an intestinal transplant. The starting material was unstimulated CD8+ T cells sorted from spleen or lymph node cells, obtained before intestinal transplant.

CDR3 sequence (DNA): TGTGCCAGCAGCTTAGAACTAGCGGGAGGGCTCACAGATACGCAGTATTTT. Protein sequence: CASSLELAGGLTDTQYF. This chain links TRBV7-6 with TRBJ2-3, with 13 nucleotides matching TRBD2. Germline V lookup: CDR1 SGHVS, CDR2 FNYEAQ. CDR3 length: 17 residues. The V and J ends lost 1 base and 2 bases, in that order; junction bases with no gene match: 3.